The 10 T cell receptor beta chains in this list originate from one sample, sequenced in a study of shared clonotypes between healthy human individuals. The data were produced by immunoSEQ multiplex PCR, yet TCRdb's version contains in-frame clones alone and is incomplete. The sample has approximately 2,000,000 clones, around 92% seen once; the top ten hold 0.37%. The sample consisted of naive CD4+ T cells from PBMCs. This sample's subset: CD45RA+ positively selected. These receptors all stem from a man between 18 and 35 years old in good health. Some clones in this sample may be carry-over from other donors' samples.

The CDR3 region has the DNA TGTGCCAGCAGCTTGGCCGGGGAGGGAACCTACGAGCAGTACTTC. Its protein product is CASSLAGEGTYEQYF. V usage is TRBV5-5 and J usage is TRBJ2-7; 7 positions match TRBD2. V gave up 0 bases and J gave up 2 bases; unmatched junction bases: 5. The CDR3 has 15 amino acids. Germline assignment: CDR1 SGHKS and CDR2 YYEKEE (reference sequence).

This rearrangement joins TRBV7-2 to TRBJ1-4, with D possibly being TRBD1 (6 bases). The CDR3 has 14 residues. The V and J ends lost 2 bases and 7 bases respectively, with 11 bases between them. Germline CDR1 reads SGHTA; CDR2 reads FQGNSA. Here the CDR3 reads CASSLWGAGEKLFF. The CDR3 DNA follows: TGTGCCAGCAGCTTATGGGGGGCGGGTGAAAAACTGTTTTTT.

In this sample, this clone turned up a few times. The V call is TRBV14, the J call TRBJ1-1; 7 nucleotides agree with TRBD1. The junction had 7 bases not matched to a gene; V was cut back by 5 bases and J by 7 bases. From germline, CDR1 is SGHDN and CDR2 FVKESK. The CDR3 totals 13 residues. In DNA form, the CDR3 reads TGTGCCAGCAGCAAAGCAGGGGGACGTGAAGCTTTCTTT. This sequence encodes CASSKAGGREAFF.

Worth noting for this clone: Other nucleotide sequences from this sample produce the same CDR3. J is TRBJ2-3 and V is TRBV5-1; possibly TRBD2 for D (6 bases). The V gene's germline CDR1 is SGHRS and CDR2 YFSETQ. V lost 2 bases, J lost 6 bases, and 13 bases lay in between. CDR3 size: 14 residues. DNA for the CDR3: TGCGCCAGCAGCTTAGGAGGGTCCCCCGATACGCAGTATTTT. Residues: CASSLGGSPDTQYF.

J is TRBJ2-5 and V is TRBV5-1; unclear D gene. V was shortened by 4 bases and J by 5 bases, with 9 bases between the two germline ends. This CDR3 has 12 residues. CDR1 and CDR2 (germline): SGHRS, YFSETQ. The CDR3 loop is CASSGPGETQYF. The DNA of the CDR3 is TGCGCCAGCAGCGGACCCGGGGAGACCCAGTACTTC.

This chain connects TRBV6-1 to TRBJ1-5; no reliable D call. V shed 5 bases and J shed 0 bases, with 5 bases lying between them. CDR3 length equals 13 residues. Germline V CDR1 and CDR2: MNHNS, SASEGT. This CDR3 is CASSQYSNQPQHF. Here the CDR3 DNA reads TGTGCCAGCAGTCAATATAGCAATCAGCCCCAGCATTTT.

The rearrangement links TRBV27 to TRBJ2-2; 10 nucleotides match TRBD1. The CDR3 is 16 residues long. The junction had 7 bases not matched to a gene; V was cut back by 5 bases and J by 4 bases. Germline V gene sequence: CDR1 MNHEY, CDR2 SMNVEV (reference sequence). The CDR3 nucleotides read TGTGCCAGCAGTGTGGGACAGGGGCGAGCCACCGGGGAGCTGTTTTTT. Translating it yields CASSVGQGRATGELFF.

The chain carries TRBV7-2 and TRBJ1-1; D not certain. Per the germline V gene, CDR1 is SGHTA and CDR2 is FQGNSA. Deletions cut 1 base from V and 3 bases from J, with 12 bases between. The CDR3 sequence is 15 residues long. This CDR3 is CASSLVSPGYTEAFF. CDR3 in DNA: TGTGCCAGCAGCTTAGTCTCTCCCGGGTACACTGAAGCTTTCTTT.

This chain uses TRBV5-1 with TRBJ2-7; D perhaps matches TRBD2 (6 bases). Between the trimmed V and J ends, which lost 4 bases and 4 bases, there was a span of 21 bases. This CDR3 is 16 amino acids long. Germline CDR1 and CDR2: SGHRS and YFSETQ. The CDR3 here is CASSPGLIVGGYEQYF. CDR3 nucleotides: TGCGCCAGCAGCCCAGGACTAATCGTGGGGGGATACGAGCAGTACTTC.

The V gene is TRBV27, the J gene TRBJ1-5; D not resolved. Germline-derived CDR1 and CDR2 are MNHEY and SMNVEV (reference sequence). Trimming took off 0 bases at V and 3 bases at J, with 15 bases between the two ends. The CDR3 covers 17 residues. The CDR3 DNA is TGTGCCAGCAGTTTATCGATCCCCCGGGCGGTCAATCAGCCCCAGCATTTT. Translated, it gives CASSLSIPRAVNQPQHF.